This T cell receptor beta chain was observed in a study of blood T cells in healthy people across ages. It was with a sample-barcoded 5' primer and a J-beta primer mix that a second PCR of roughly 6 to 12 cycles was run. TCRdb reanalysed the 5' RACE reads using MiXCR and keeps one entry per CDR3 protein. The sample lists 1.5 million or so distinct CDR3 sequences, roughly 43% occurring once. There are a few counts of this clonotype. The sequenced sample was blood. This TCR came from a woman younger than 35 in good health.

This CDR3 reads CASSQGQGSSYNSPLHF. In DNA form, the CDR3 reads TGTGCCAGCAGCCAAGGACAGGGAAGCTCCTATAATTCACCCCTCCACTTT. This chain joins TRBV13 and TRBJ1-6, with 8 bases identical to TRBD1. The CDR3 length is 17 residues. Looked up from germline, CDR1 is PRHDT and CDR2 is FYEKMQ (reference sequence). V shed 5 bases and J 0 bases; nucleotides not matched to a gene: 6.